The entry that follows covers one TCR beta chain sequence. This sample is drawn from a study of a mutant IDH1 vaccine in newly diagnosed glioma. Whole-study context: Receipt of radiotherapy, temozolomide, or both preceded the study, and most received both.

CDR3 length: 16 residues. Germline V lookup: CDR1 SGHVS, CDR2 FNYEAQ. V was pared by 1 base and J by 3 bases, with 13 bases between. Generated by immunoSEQ multiplex PCR, the TCRdb table keeps only in-frame clones and is missing some. The table has about 67,000 clones, around 83% seen once. Time point here: baseline, week 1 (first vaccination visit). As for treatment: pre-vaccination baseline after standard-of-care therapy. New astrocytomas of WHO grade 3 or 4 that were IDH1-mutant and ATRX-lost were found in the donors. The receptor was isolated from a woman aged 18-29 years with glioma. Some clones in this sample may be carry-over from other donors' samples. The sequencing here drew on peripheral blood mononuclear cells (PBMCs), taken from a glioma patient treated with radiotherapy, temozolomide or both. The chain is built from TRBV7-6 and TRBJ1-5, with D perhaps matching TRBD1 (6 bases). For the CDR3, the DNA is TGTGCCAGCAGCTTAGAAGCAGGGGTCCACAATCAGCCCCAGCATTTT. It specifies CASSLEAGVHNQPQHF.